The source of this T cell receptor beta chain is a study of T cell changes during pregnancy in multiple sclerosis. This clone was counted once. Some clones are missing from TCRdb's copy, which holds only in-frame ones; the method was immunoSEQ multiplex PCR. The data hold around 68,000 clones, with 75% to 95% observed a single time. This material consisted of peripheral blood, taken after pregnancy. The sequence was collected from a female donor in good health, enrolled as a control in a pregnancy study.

The CDR3 DNA sequence: TGCGCCAGCAGCCAAGAGAGGGTCTACGAGCAGTACTTC. This translates into CASSQERVYEQYF. The chain combines TRBV4-3 with TRBJ2-7, with a weak D call TRBD2 (5 bases). The CDR3 is 13 residues long. Germline values: CDR1 LGHNA, CDR2 YSLEER. Trimming cost V 0 bases and J 3 bases, with 6 bases left between them.